This entry is about one TCR beta chain. Its antigen is not known. Produced via immunoSEQ multiplex PCR; TCRdb's table is partial and in-frame only. The sample lists tens of thousands of clones, around 94% occurring once. The entry originates in a study of OX40 agonist ivuxolimab in advanced cancers. Findings and caveats of the study: The expanded peripheral T cells' antigen specificity was not determined.

Germline trimming cut 2 bases from V and 8 bases from J; bases unmatched to any gene: 12. Germline-derived CDR1 and CDR2 are SGHNT and YYREEE (reference sequence). The CDR3 runs 15 residues. This chain links TRBV5-4 with TRBJ2-7, with 8 bases that match TRBD2. The sequence derives from an adult with an advanced solid tumor such as melanoma, head and neck, liver or kidney cancer. The sample was CD4+ or CD8+ T cells sorted from blood, taken in a trial of the OX40 agonist ivuxolimab. In nucleotides, the CDR3 is TGTGCCAGCAGCTTCACCCGGGCTAGCGGGTCTAAGCAGTACTTC. Protein: CASSFTRASGSKQYF.